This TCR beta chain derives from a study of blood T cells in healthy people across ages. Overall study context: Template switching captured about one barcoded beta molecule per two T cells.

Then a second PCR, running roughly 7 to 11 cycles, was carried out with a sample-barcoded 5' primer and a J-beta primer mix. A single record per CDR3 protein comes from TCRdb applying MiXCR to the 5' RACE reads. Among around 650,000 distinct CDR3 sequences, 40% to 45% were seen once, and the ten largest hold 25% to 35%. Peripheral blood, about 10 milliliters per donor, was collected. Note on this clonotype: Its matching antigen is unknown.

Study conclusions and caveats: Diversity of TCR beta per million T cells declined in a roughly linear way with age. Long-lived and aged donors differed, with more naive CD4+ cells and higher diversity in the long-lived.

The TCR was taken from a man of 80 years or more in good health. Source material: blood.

The CDR3 here is CSVEGDHEQYF. For the CDR3, the DNA is TGCAGCGTCGAGGGGGATCATGAGCAGTACTTC. The V gene is TRBV29-1, the J gene TRBJ2-4; D possibly corresponds to TRBD1 (6 bases). This CDR3 comprises 11 residues. Trimming took off 6 bases at V and 13 bases at J, with 16 bases between the two ends. Germline CDR1 is SQVTM and CDR2 is ANQGSEA.